This TCR beta chain is drawn from a study of human T cells and chemical hapten exposure. Time point reported: pre-sensitization, week 0. Treatment described: therapeutic diphenylcyclopropenone sensitization with weekly scalp DPC. In TCRdb, the RACE reads were re-called with MiXCR into one record per CDR3 protein. Of around 110,000 distinct CDR3 sequences listed, roughly 12% are singletons. In its sample, this clonotype was seen a few times. The receptor was derived from a woman aged 45-65 years with alopecia areata. Some clones in this sample may be carry-over from other donors' samples. The material sequenced was whole blood, taken in connection with sensitization to the hapten diphenylcyclopropenone (DPC).

CDR3 amino acids: CATSDRATNEQFF. DNA of the CDR3: TGTGCCACCAGTGATAGGGCTACGAATGAGCAGTTCTTC. The chain recombines TRBV24-1 with TRBJ2-1; D remains ambiguous. The V end was cut by 3 bases, the J end by 7 bases, with 9 bases between. The germline CDR1 and CDR2 sequences are KGHDR and SFDVKD. The CDR3 is made up of 13 amino acids.